Listed below are T cell receptor beta chains from one sample, sequenced in a study of technical replicates of blood from a few donors. Clones were read by immunoSEQ multiplex PCR, and TCRdb kept only the in-frame ones, dropping some. This sample has about 70,000 clones, with roughly 92% found just once. The sequenced sample was T cells isolated from PBMCs. Receptor source: a human donor in good health. Each CDR3 is given with its conserved first and last residue. For some rows the clone size is stated as once, few or many, or as a class when expanded; others skip it.

v_call	clone_size	j_call	cdr3_aa
TRBV27	.	TRBJ2-3	CASSLGGLDTQYF
TRBV6-1	.	TRBJ1-5	CASSDPGLSNQPQHF
TRBV21-1	few	TRBJ1-3	CASSKEAGQTIYF
TRBV7-3	once	TRBJ2-3	CASSLLAGTSTDTQYF
TRBV30	.	TRBJ1-2	CAWSPVSPGDMEGYTF
TRBV7-9	.	TRBJ2-3	CASSITSGSTDTQYF
TRBV19	.	TRBJ1-2	CASRSSGTGGFGYGYTF
TRBV19	few	TRBJ2-2	CASSMWTANTGELFF
TRBV6-5	.	TRBJ1-1	CASSYLTAVRTEAFF
TRBV15	.	TRBJ1-4	CATSSNRGLGEKLFF
TRBV30	.	TRBJ2-2	CAWSRLTYTGELFF
TRBV18	.	TRBJ2-1	CASSPEQIPTYNEQFF
TRBV30	.	TRBJ2-1	CAWSQGTEQFF
TRBV28	.	TRBJ1-1	CASSLLGQTKTEAFF
TRBV7-7	.	TRBJ2-2	CASSFGGDSGELFF
TRBV29-1	once	TRBJ1-2	CSVEGDRWGNYGYTF
TRBV21-1	.	TRBJ1-1	CASSKGDRPRENTEAFF
TRBV7-8	.	TRBJ2-7	CASSFRGRYEQYF
TRBV6-5	.	TRBJ1-1	CASSYSYISQGEAFF
TRBV14	.	TRBJ2-3	CASSQGLAGTLVEDTQYF
TRBV7-7	.	TRBJ2-1	CASSTSGDNNEQFF
TRBV6-1	.	TRBJ2-5	CASSEAVPGREETQYF
TRBV7-9	once	TRBJ2-3	CASSLSLSGAGDTQYF
TRBV6-5	once	TRBJ2-5	CASSPTSGSPETQYF
TRBV14	.	TRBJ2-3	CASSQAVLSTDTQYF
TRBV5-4	few	TRBJ2-3	CASSFLTDTQYF
TRBV11-3	.	TRBJ2-1	CASSLAQRELYNEQFF
TRBV10-3	.	TRBJ2-7	CAISDARDEQYF
TRBV10-3	.	TRBJ1-2	CAISELGQATYTF
TRBV15	.	TRBJ2-1	CATSRDQLAVNEQFF
TRBV15	.	TRBJ2-1	CATSRDRGLAGKGEFF
TRBV15	.	TRBJ2-5	CATSRDLGGQETQYF
TRBV28	.	TRBJ2-1	CASSLADSYNEQFF
TRBV7-2	.	TRBJ1-4	CASSWTGNEKLFF
TRBV6-6	.	TRBJ2-3	CASSLSQGARTDTQYF
TRBV4-1	.	TRBJ1-2	CASSQEPGKYGYTF
TRBV5-1	.	TRBJ2-1	CASSSVLSANNEQFF
TRBV5-1	.	TRBJ1-2	CASSSTTVNYGYTF
TRBV7-2	.	TRBJ2-2	CASSPYVGLAGNTGELFF
TRBV5-1	.	TRBJ1-4	CASRSGDIKEKLFF
TRBV25-1	.	TRBJ1-2	CASSHGGDRDGYTF
TRBV9	.	TRBJ2-1	CASSVGGQGSYNEQFF
TRBV27	.	TRBJ2-7	CASSPTGTGVSYEQYF
TRBV6-1	.	TRBJ2-5	CASSGWVPGQETQYF
TRBV6-5	.	TRBJ1-2	CASSYSEAVNYGYTF
TRBV7-3	once	TRBJ2-3	CASSLTSGSTDTQYF
TRBV18	.	TRBJ2-7	CASSPLQEYDYEQYF
TRBV6-9	.	TRBJ2-1	CASILTGLDYNEQFF
TRBV7-3	once	TRBJ1-1	CASSPQGQNTEAFF
TRBV29-1	once	TRBJ2-7	CSAQTGDAEQYF
TRBV4-1	few	TRBJ1-5	CASSPMTGTNQPQHF
TRBV19	.	TRBJ1-5	CASKSGQGRYSNQPQHF
TRBV7-9	.	TRBJ1-4	CASSLDRGVGEKLFF
TRBV28	.	TRBJ1-3	CASSFRTERRSGNTIYF